The source of this TCR beta chain is a study of shared clonotypes between healthy human individuals. Overall study findings and caveats: Non-shared clonotypes were found to have lower generation probabilities than the clonotypes that were shared by all four of the sorted-subset donors.

For each subset, genomic DNA was distributed in equal portions over several immunoSEQ plates. The method was immunoSEQ multiplex PCR; TCRdb's version includes in-frame clones alone and lacks a portion of them. The sample yields roughly 650,000 clones, around 96% seen once. This CDR3 contains 15 residues. In germline, CDR1 is WSHSY, CDR2 SAAADI. V lost 6 bases, J lost 4 bases, and 19 bases lay in between. As concerns this clone: The antigen is undetermined.

Positively selected for CCR7, the CD45RO-negative cells used as naive CD8 cells excluded terminally differentiated effector memory CD45RA+ cells. The chain links TRBV10-2 to TRBJ2-7; tentatively, D is TRBD2 (6 bases). The source is a woman aged 30 to 39 in good health. The sequenced material came from naive CD8+ T cells sorted from blood. The CDR3 DNA is TGCGCCAGCAGCGAAGGTCAAATGGGGAGGTACGAGCAGTACTTC. Residues: CASSEGQMGRYEQYF.